These 3 T cell receptor beta chains came from one sample sequenced in a study of human T cells and chemical hapten exposure. MiXCR, applied by TCRdb to the RACE reads, yields one record per CDR3 protein. The repertoire has approximately 370,000 distinct CDR3 sequences, around 5.5% of them found once; the top ten carry about 8.2%. Indicated time point: pre-sensitization, week 0. The treatment was: therapeutic diphenylcyclopropenone sensitization with weekly scalp DPC. The source was whole blood, collected in connection with sensitization to the hapten diphenylcyclopropenone (DPC). All receptors derive from a woman between 18 and 29 years old with alopecia areata. Some clones in this sample may be carry-over from other donors' samples.

This clonotype occurred many times. The genes are TRBV5-6 and TRBJ1-2, with a weak D call TRBD1 (5 bases). Germline V lookup: CDR1 SGHDT, CDR2 YYEEEE. The V end was cut by 4 bases, the J end by 8 bases, with 9 bases between. The CDR3 totals 11 residues. The CDR3 nucleotides read TGTGCCAGCAGCATAGACAGAGGCTACACCTTC. It is translated as CASSIDRGYTF.

This rearrangement joins TRBV12-3 or TRBV12-4 to TRBJ2-3, with D unresolved. This CDR3 is built from 15 residues. With 1 base removed from V and 6 bases from J, the gap between germline ends came to 14 bases. CDR3 amino acids: CASSLEGQPSDTQYF. The CDR3 DNA follows: TGTGCCAGCAGTTTAGAGGGTCAACCATCGGATACGCAGTATTTT.

This clonotype was detected a few times. The rearrangement joins TRBV4-3 to TRBJ1-1, with D perhaps TRBD1 (5 bases). This CDR3 has 15 amino acids. Germline-derived CDR1 and CDR2 are LGHNA and YSLEER. Trimming pared 3 bases from V and 2 bases from J, leaving 13 bases between. This chain's CDR3 is CASSQTAGDNTEAFF. For the CDR3, the DNA is TGCGCCAGCAGCCAGACCGCGGGGGATAACACTGAAGCTTTCTTT.